The sequence of this T cell receptor beta chain was determined in a study of cytomegalovirus exposure and HLA in healthy donors. Regarding this clone: Its target is unknown.

PCR amplification relied on 60 Vbeta primers (plus 13 Jbeta primers). Libraries were prepared by immunoSEQ multiplex PCR; TCRdb keeps only in-frame clonotypes and omits some of them. The table shows approximately 180,000 clones, with just over 75% occurring only once. Study outcomes and limitations: From TCR beta sequences, most subjects' HLA-A and HLA-B alleles were reportedly predicted accurately. A later analysis, which compared TCR beta chains of equal frequency, found the HLA-associated ones more clonally expanded.

CDR1 SNHLY and CDR2 FYNNEI come from the germline V gene. Trimming stripped 6 bases from V and 6 bases from J, with 12 bases between. The CDR3 totals 13 residues. The sequenced material came from PBMCs. The V gene is TRBV2, the J gene TRBJ1-5; tentatively, D is TRBD1 (6 bases). The sequence came from a woman in her thirties in good health and CMV-seropositive. The CDR3 loop reads CASRPRGTQPQHF. The CDR3 DNA follows: TGTGCCAGCAGACCGAGGGGGACTCAGCCCCAGCATTTT.